The 29 T cell receptor beta chains given below trace back to one sample, sequenced in a study of T cell changes during pregnancy in multiple sclerosis. Assay used: immunoSEQ multiplex PCR; TCRdb lists only in-frame clones, some missing. This sample has 75,000 to 95,000 clones, with roughly 90% found just once. The specimen comprised peripheral blood, sampled before pregnancy. The origin of the receptors is a female donor with multiple sclerosis, enrolled in a pregnancy study.

V gene TRBV5-1 combines with J gene TRBJ1-2; D is ambiguous. V was shortened by 0 bases and J by 2 bases, with 14 bases between the two germline ends. CDR1 is SGHRS, CDR2 YFSETQ, per germline. CDR3 size: 16 residues. The CDR3 DNA sequence: TGCGCCAGCAGCTTGGTATCAGGCCCACCAAACTATGGCTACACCTTC. Its translation is CASSLVSGPPNYGYTF. Full variable domain (missing parts from reference TRBV5-1 and TRBJ1-2): KAGVTQTPRYLIKTRGQQVTLSCSPISGHRSVSWYQQTPGQGLQFLFEYFSETQRNKGNFPGRFSGRQFSNSRSEMNVSTLELGDSALYLCASSLVSGPPNYGYTFGSGTRLTVV.

This chain joins TRBV7-9 and TRBJ1-1; D might be TRBD1 (5 bases). Germline V gene lookup returns CDR1 SEHNR and CDR2 FQNEAQ (reference sequence). The CDR3 is made up of 13 amino acids. With 5 bases removed from V and 7 bases from J, the gap between germline ends came to 14 bases. CDR3: CASSKEAGREAFF. The CDR3 nucleotides are TGTGCCAGCAGCAAAGAGGCGGGGCGTGAAGCTTTCTTT.

This clone was picked up a small number of times. The J gene is TRBJ1-1, the V gene TRBV6-6; the D gene is possibly TRBD1 (5 bases). CDR1 is MNHNY, CDR2 SVGAGI, per germline (reference sequence). The V end was cut by 6 bases, the J end by 0 bases, with 14 bases between. The CDR3 has 15 residues. CDR3 DNA sequence: TGTGCCAGCAGGCCATTTAAGGGGATGAACACTGAAGCTTTCTTT. Amino acids: CASRPFKGMNTEAFF.

The chain has TRBV29-1 and TRBJ2-1; TRBD2 matches 9 bases. The CDR3 has 13 amino acids. From germline, CDR1 is SQVTM and CDR2 ANQGSEA. V lost 7 bases and J lost 4; bases outside the gene matches: 5. Here the CDR3 DNA reads TGCAGCGCACCGGGACTAGCTTACAATGAGCAGTTCTTC. It encodes CSAPGLAYNEQFF.

This sequence joins TRBV5-1 and TRBJ1-1, with a tentative D call TRBD1 (5 bases). CDR3 size: 17 residues. V lost 4 bases and J lost 4, with 23 bases in between. Germline values: CDR1 SGHRS, CDR2 YFSETQ. The CDR3 here is CASSPAGGLEFGTEAFF. The DNA of the CDR3 is TGCGCCAGCAGCCCGGCGGGGGGTCTCGAGTTTGGCACTGAAGCTTTCTTT.

This clone was seen only once. The rearrangement uses TRBV7-2 and TRBJ2-3, with D possibly being TRBD1 (6 bases). The CDR3 runs to 15 residues. CDR1 is SGHTA and CDR2 is FQGNSA in the germline V gene. Deletions cut 4 bases from V and 2 bases from J, with 13 bases between. The CDR3 DNA is TGTGCCAGCAGCTACAACCAGGGGACCACAGATACGCAGTATTTT. Residues: CASSYNQGTTDTQYF.

This clone was counted ten times or more. The genes are TRBV5-6 and TRBJ2-7; unclear D gene. The CDR3 extends over 15 amino acids. The V gene's germline CDR1 is SGHDT and CDR2 YYEEEE. V was clipped by 0 bases and J by 3 bases, with 13 bases between them. The chain's CDR3 is CASSLGAGPHYEQYF. The CDR3 nucleotides read TGTGCCAGCAGCTTGGGGGCTGGGCCACACTACGAGCAGTACTTC.

The chain links TRBV2 to TRBJ2-7; TRBD2 agrees at 7 bases. This CDR3 is built from 14 residues. The V segment lost 6 bases and the J segment 3 bases; nucleotides outside the gene matches: 8. Germline CDR1 SNHLY, CDR2 FYNNEI. The CDR3 coding sequence is TGTGCCAGCAGGCTGAGGACTAGGGACTACGAGCAGTACTTC. Its translation: CASRLRTRDYEQYF.

The chain employs TRBV7-3 and TRBJ2-1; 9 bases align to TRBD1. J was trimmed by 2 bases and V by 5 bases; bases with no gene match: 4. The CDR3 runs 15 residues. CDR1 is SGHTA, CDR2 FQGTGA, per germline. The CDR3 here is CASSVDRGTYNEQFF. CDR3 nucleotide sequence: TGTGCCAGCAGCGTTGACAGGGGGACCTACAATGAGCAGTTCTTC.

The chain employs TRBV7-6 and TRBJ2-7; 10 nucleotides line up with TRBD1. Germline CDR1 and CDR2: SGHVS and FNYEAQ. The CDR3 contains 14 residues. V lost 4 bases, J lost 3 bases, and 3 bases stayed unmatched. CDR3 DNA sequence: TGTGCCAGCAGCTCGACAGGGGGCGGCTACGAGCAGTACTTC. As protein: CASSSTGGGYEQYF.

The chain uses TRBV10-3 and TRBJ2-7; 7 positions agree with TRBD1. This CDR3 spans 13 amino acids. In germline, CDR1 is ENHRY, CDR2 SYGVKD. The trim removed 11 bases at V and 0 bases at J, leaving 7 bases unmatched. CDR3 nucleotide sequence: TGTGCCCTCGGGGACAGCCACTCCTACGAGCAGTACTTC. Its protein product is CALGDSHSYEQYF.

The J gene is TRBJ2-4, the V gene TRBV27; possible D gene TRBD2, 5 bases. V was trimmed by 3 bases and J by 12 bases, leaving 15 bases between them. The CDR3 runs 13 residues. Germline loops: CDR1 MNHEY, CDR2 SMNVEV (reference sequence). CDR3 bases: TGTGCCAGCAGTTTTGGACTTTCAGCGGCTCAGTACTTC. It specifies CASSFGLSAAQYF.

The CDR3 coding sequence is TGTGCCAGTCGGGGGGGCAGCTATGGCTACACCTTC. Translation gives CASRGGSYGYTF. The rearrangement joins TRBV19 to TRBJ1-2; weak D call: TRBD1 (6 bases). The CDR3 runs 12 residues. The germline V gene encodes CDR1 LNHDA and CDR2 SQIVND (reference sequence). Trimming pared 8 bases from V and 4 bases from J, leaving 11 bases between.

The J gene is TRBJ1-2, the V gene TRBV4-1; D not resolved. The CDR3 runs 15 residues. Trimming removed 0 bases from V and 6 bases from J, with 14 bases in between. Germline assignment: CDR1 MGHRA and CDR2 YSYEKL. Here the CDR3 DNA reads TGCGCCAGCAGCCAAGACCTTTACCCGGGGAATGGCTACACCTTC. Protein product: CASSQDLYPGNGYTF.

V gene TRBV10-3 combines with J gene TRBJ1-2, with 7 bases aligning to TRBD1. V was pared by 3 bases and J by 2 bases, with 6 bases of the junction left unmatched. The CDR3 is 15 amino acids. Germline V gene data show CDR1 as ENHRY and CDR2 as SYGVKD. CDR3 amino acids: CAISDQQGRNYGYTF. Written as DNA, the CDR3 is TGTGCCATCAGTGACCAACAGGGGAGGAACTATGGCTACACCTTC.

The chain has TRBV27 and TRBJ2-2; perhaps TRBD1 as D (7 bases). V shed 2 bases and J shed 2 bases, with 12 bases lying between them. Per germline, CDR1 MNHEY and CDR2 SMNVEV (reference sequence). CDR3 length: 16 amino acids. CDR3 nucleotides: TGTGCCAGCAGTTTACAGGGGGGCCTTAACACCGGGGAGCTGTTTTTT. Protein sequence: CASSLQGGLNTGELFF.

V is TRBV5-4 and J is TRBJ2-1; 7 bases are a match to TRBD2. The CDR3 sequence is 16 residues long. V shed 3 bases and J 4 bases; nucleotides not matched to a gene: 10. Germline assignment: CDR1 SGHNT and CDR2 YYREEE (reference sequence). CDR3 in amino acids: CASSSRAPGGYNEQFF. In DNA form, the CDR3 reads TGTGCCAGCAGCTCCCGGGCCCCCGGGGGGTACAATGAGCAGTTCTTC.

V gene TRBV5-4 combines with J gene TRBJ2-2; tentatively, D is TRBD2 (5 bases). CDR3 length: 16 amino acids. CDR1 SGHNT and CDR2 YYREEE come from the germline V gene (reference sequence). Trimming pared 3 bases from V and 0 bases from J, leaving 12 bases between. The CDR3 sequence is CASSSTPGTNTGELFF. CDR3 coding DNA: TGTGCCAGCAGCTCCACCCCGGGAACGAACACCGGGGAGCTGTTTTTT.

The chain joins TRBV19 to TRBJ2-1; 10 bases fit TRBD1. Unmatched junction bases numbered 10, after V lost 10 bases and J lost 7 bases. This CDR3 is built from 14 residues. CDR1 and CDR2 from the germline V gene are LNHDA and SQIVND (reference sequence). DNA of the CDR3: TGTGCCACCCATGACAGGGGGCGAAGAAATGAGCAGTTCTTC. Amino acid sequence: CATHDRGRRNEQFF.

V and J are TRBV6-1 and TRBJ2-5; 8 bases align to TRBD1. V lost 4 bases to trimming and J lost 4 bases; unmatched junction nucleotides: 8. The CDR3 has 15 amino acids. Germline V CDR1 and CDR2: MNHNS, SASEGT. In nucleotides, the CDR3 is TGTGCCAGCAGTGGCTCAGGGGGCGGAGGAGAGACCCAGTACTTC. It encodes CASSGSGGGGETQYF.

The gene calls are TRBV29-1 and TRBJ2-1; TRBD1 matches 8 bases. This CDR3 has 15 amino acids. V lost 4 bases and J lost 5; bases outside the gene matches: 10. Germline CDR1 is SQVTM and CDR2 is ANQGSEA. The CDR3 DNA sequence: TGCAGCGTTGCCCTCGGACAGGGTCGACACAATGAGCAGTTCTTC. Encoded protein: CSVALGQGRHNEQFF.

The chain combines TRBV5-6 with TRBJ1-4; D remains ambiguous. The V gene's germline CDR1 is SGHDT and CDR2 YYEEEE. V lost 4 bases and J lost 5, with 15 bases in between. The CDR3 contains 15 residues. As DNA, the CDR3 is TGTGCCAGCAGCCCTGGGGTAGGGAGGAATGAAAAACTGTTTTTT. Protein: CASSPGVGRNEKLFF. Looking up the rest from reference TRBV5-6 and TRBJ1-4 gives the full variable domain: DAGVTQSPTHLIKTRGQQVTLRCSPKSGHDTVSWYQQALGQGPQFIFQYYEEEERQRGNFPDRFSGHQFPNYSSELNVNALLLGDSALYLCASSPGVGRNEKLFFGSGTQLSVL.

V usage is TRBV11-3 and J usage is TRBJ2-5; TRBD1 matches 7 bases. This CDR3 is built from 14 residues. Per the germline V gene, CDR1 is SGHNT and CDR2 is YENEEA. The J segment lost 5 bases and the V segment lost 1 base, leaving 4 bases of the junction unmatched. CDR3 coding DNA: TGTGCCAGCAGCTTAGGACAGGGATCGGAGACCCAGTACTTC. The encoded protein is CASSLGQGSETQYF.

The rearrangement joins TRBV9 to TRBJ2-2, with 8 positions matching TRBD2. The germline CDR1 and CDR2 sequences are SGDLS and YYNGEE. The CDR3 sequence is 17 residues long. V gave up 4 bases and J gave up 2 bases; unmatched junction bases: 10. The CDR3 is CASSISRTSGNTGELFF. CDR3 in DNA: TGTGCCAGCAGCATATCCCGTACTAGCGGAAACACCGGGGAGCTGTTTTTT.

The genes are TRBV5-1 and TRBJ1-1, with 9 nucleotides matching TRBD1. The germline CDR1 and CDR2 sequences are SGHRS and YFSETQ. The V gene end was trimmed by 2 bases and the J gene end by 0 bases; junction bases not matched to a gene: 5. The CDR3 totals 16 residues. Written as DNA, the CDR3 is TGCGCCAGCAGCTTAGGACAGGGGAGCATGAACACTGAAGCTTTCTTT. Translation gives CASSLGQGSMNTEAFF. Full variable domain (outside the CDR3, taken from reference TRBV5-1 and TRBJ1-1): KAGVTQTPRYLIKTRGQQVTLSCSPISGHRSVSWYQQTPGQGLQFLFEYFSETQRNKGNFPGRFSGRQFSNSRSEMNVSTLELGDSALYLCASSLGQGSMNTEAFFGQGTRLTVV.

This chain joins TRBV6-6 and TRBJ1-3; a possible D gene is TRBD1 (5 bases). CDR3 length: 15 amino acids. The germline V gene has CDR1 MNHNY and CDR2 SVGAGI (reference sequence). Trimming removed 7 bases at V and 1 base at J, with 14 bases between. CDR3 sequence: CASILGGESGNTIYF. In DNA form, the CDR3 reads TGTGCCAGCATCCTCGGGGGGGAGTCTGGAAACACCATATATTTT.

The chain couples TRBV7-9 to TRBJ2-3; TRBD2 is a possible D gene (6 bases). The germline V gene has CDR1 SEHNR and CDR2 FQNEAQ (reference sequence). The CDR3 is made up of 15 amino acids. V was clipped by 3 bases and J by 4 bases, with 14 bases between them. The CDR3 reads CASSFWTKIADTQYF. The CDR3 nucleotides read TGTGCCAGCAGCTTTTGGACTAAGATCGCAGATACGCAGTATTTT.

The rearrangement uses TRBV19 and TRBJ1-1; 7 positions agree with TRBD1. V shed 7 bases and J 4 bases; nucleotides not matched to a gene: 12. The length of the CDR3 is 15 residues. Per germline, CDR1 LNHDA and CDR2 SQIVND (reference sequence). Here the CDR3 reads CASTRRQGVGTEAFF. In DNA, the CDR3 is TGTGCCAGTACCCGAAGACAGGGCGTAGGCACTGAAGCTTTCTTT.

This chain links TRBV4-1 with TRBJ1-2, with D unclear. The germline V gene has CDR1 MGHRA and CDR2 YSYEKL. V shed 1 base and J shed 2 bases, with 8 bases lying between them. The CDR3 covers 14 residues. CDR3 coding DNA: TGCGCCAGCAGCCAAGCCCCGGGAAACTATGGCTACACCTTC. Its translation is CASSQAPGNYGYTF.